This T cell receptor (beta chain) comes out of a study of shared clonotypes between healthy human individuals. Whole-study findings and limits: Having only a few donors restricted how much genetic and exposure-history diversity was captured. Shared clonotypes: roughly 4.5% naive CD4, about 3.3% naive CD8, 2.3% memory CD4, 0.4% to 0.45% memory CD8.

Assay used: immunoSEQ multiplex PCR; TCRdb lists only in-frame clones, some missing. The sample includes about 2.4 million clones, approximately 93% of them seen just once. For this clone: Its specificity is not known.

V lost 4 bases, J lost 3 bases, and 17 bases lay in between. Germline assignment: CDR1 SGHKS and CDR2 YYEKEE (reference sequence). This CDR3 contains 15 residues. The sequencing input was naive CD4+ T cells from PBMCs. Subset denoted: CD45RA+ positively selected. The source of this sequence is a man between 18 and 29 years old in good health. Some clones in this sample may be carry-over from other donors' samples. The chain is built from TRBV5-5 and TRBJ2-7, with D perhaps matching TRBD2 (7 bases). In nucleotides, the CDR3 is TGTGCCAGCAGCCCTTTCGGGGGGCGAAGCTACGAGCAGTACTTC. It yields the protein CASSPFGGRSYEQYF.